The TCR beta chain described here comes from a study of T cell responses to AZD1222 COVID-19 vaccine (TCRdb year 2021). Regarding the research as a whole: AZD1222 recipients whose second dose came at about 4 weeks and those whose second dose came at about 12 weeks were combined into one group, since spike-specific TCR depth and breadth did not differ between the two schedules. Trial participants were enrolled by age into 18-55, 56-69 and 70-plus year subgroups, with around 140, 26 and 57 TCR-sequenced participants respectively. A total of 233 trial participants underwent TCR sequencing, of whom 200 to 220 had received two doses of AZD1222 and about 25 had received two doses of the MenACWY control vaccine.

The CDR3 regions of human TCRbeta chains were subjected to immunosequencing. The paper's processing steps were these. TCRs in the repertoires were compared against a reference library of SARS-CoV-2-specific TCRs that had been generated with the MIRA antigen-specificity platform. Breadth was defined as the fraction of unique TCRs that were SARS-CoV-2-associated. Depth was defined as the fraction of total T cells that were SARS-CoV-2-associated. Using the MIRA data, every spike-specific TCR was mapped to the spike region that the TCR reacted to and assigned to either a CD4 or a CD8 class. Log10-transformed breadth and depth values were compared by one-way ANOVA with Sidak's multiple comparisons tests. The table was pulled from immuneACCESS by TCRdb, which kept in-frame rearrangements only. Such tables lose some clones; where checked, under half of the loss comes from unresolved V genes, and the rest has no known cause. V and J calls and clone size are as listed in that table; D and trimming were resolved from the DNA. This sample lists 170,000 or so clones; approximately 90% were detected once. Around 2.9% of the sample is taken by the ten largest.

What the time point label conveys for this sample: baseline before first vaccination. Samples from vaccinated people were obtained from the UK trials COV001 and COV002, which included a single-blind randomized controlled phase 2/3 trial of AZD1222 (ChAdOx1 nCoV-19) in healthy adults. For TCRbeta chain sequencing, PBMC samples were collected from trial participants at day 0 and at day 28 after the second dose. In its sample, this clone was seen a few times. Its antigen remains unidentified. The input lacks base qualities; no much larger clone sits a single base away. Points the paper makes about the study in general: The 56-69-year group was small, and its depth increase did not reach significance, likely because of low power. Because no day 14 peak-response samples were available, repertoires were characterized only after the peak T cell response. The whole spike protein was spanned by vaccine-associated CD4 TCRs, and dominant responses were seen in regions 160-218 and 743-854. Participants were mostly white British and included more females than males, and it was suggested by the authors that clonal diversity may have been underestimated. Reportedly, almost half of the unique spike-specific TCRs recognized epitopes lying outside the regions that are mutated in the B.1.351 and B.1.1.7 variants. Spike-specific TCR breadth and depth rose significantly after two AZD1222 doses compared with day 0 and with MenACWY recipients. Conclusions about previously exposed vaccinees are limited because only six or seven AZD1222 recipients were SARS-CoV-2 seropositive at baseline.

The CDR3, cysteine through phenylalanine, is 15 amino acids long. Of the read, only the CDR3 DNA is kept; its 45 bases are in frame from base 1. CDR1 is given as SQVTM and CDR2 as ANQGSEA, both from the germline V gene. Deletion took 4 bases off V and 0 bases off J, with a span of 12 bases between the germline ends. The TCR was taken from an adult in good health. The sample here was peripheral blood, taken on day 0 of AZD1222 vaccination. The rearranged segments are TRBV29-1 and TRBJ1-4, with the D gene not clear enough to name. The sequenced DNA is TGCAGCGTTGCGGGAGGGCATTCAACTAATGAAAAACTGTTTTTT. This sequence encodes CSVAGGHSTNEKLFF.